This is a list of T cell receptor beta chains from one sample in a study of shared clonotypes between healthy human individuals. TCRdb keeps only in-frame clones here, not all; method: immunoSEQ multiplex PCR. The table shows roughly 1,600,000 clones, with around 98.5% occurring only once. Sequencing was done on a sample of naive CD4+ T cells sorted from blood. These receptors all come from a man aged 25 to 40 in good health. CDR3s include the opening cysteine and the closing phenylalanine or tryptophan. A D gene is named only where the DNA matches it firmly. Clone sizes are given selectively: once, few, many, or a class where the clone is expanded.

TRBV27	TRBJ2-7	NA	NA	CASRREEGVYEQYF	TGTGCCAGCAGACGCGAGGAGGGGGTTTACGAGCAGTACTTC
TRBV27	TRBJ2-7	NA	TRBD2	CASSGLAGVTGEQYF	TGTGCCAGCAGTGGACTAGCGGGAGTAACTGGCGAGCAGTACTTC
TRBV18	TRBJ1-3	NA	NA	CASSPSSILSSGNTIYF	TGTGCCAGCTCACCCAGCTCTATACTGAGCTCTGGAAACACCATATATTTT
TRBV18	TRBJ1-5	NA	NA	CASSPEARGPIGPQHF	TGTGCCAGCTCACCAGAGGCCCGGGGGCCGATAGGGCCCCAGCATTTT
TRBV19	TRBJ1-2	NA	NA	CASKTAAPGNYGYTF	TGTGCCAGTAAAACGGCCGCCCCGGGGAACTATGGCTACACCTTC
TRBV19	TRBJ2-4	NA	TRBD2	CASSIPSASGRYIQYF	TGTGCCAGTAGTATTCCTTCGGCTAGCGGGAGATACATTCAGTACTTC
TRBV7-7	TRBJ2-1	NA	TRBD2	CASSLLAGNNEQFF	TGTGCTAGCAGCCTCCTAGCGGGCAACAATGAGCAGTTCTTC
TRBV5-1	TRBJ1-1	NA	NA	CASSRDLNTEAFF	TGCGCCAGCTCGCGGGACTTGAACACTGAAGCTTTCTTT
TRBV5-4	TRBJ2-3	few	TRBD2	CASSLASGNTDTQYF	TGTGCCAGCAGCTTGGCTAGCGGGAACACAGATACGCAGTATTTT
TRBV7-6	TRBJ2-2	NA	TRBD2	CASRREGTGELFF	TGTGCCAGCAGGCGGGAGGGAACCGGGGAGCTGTTTTTT
TRBV6-1	TRBJ2-6	NA	NA	CASSDVWSSGANVLTF	TGTGCCAGCAGTGACGTATGGTCCTCTGGGGCCAACGTCCTGACTTTC
TRBV11-3	TRBJ2-6	NA	NA	CASSPGAAGANVLTF	TGTGCCAGCAGCCCTGGAGCCGCTGGGGCCAACGTCCTGACTTTC
TRBV5-1	TRBJ2-3	NA	NA	CASSLDGTSTDTQYF	TGCGCCAGCAGCTTGGACGGTACTAGCACAGATACGCAGTATTTT
TRBV6-1	TRBJ2-7	NA	NA	CASSESASFGYEQYF	TGTGCCAGCAGTGAGAGTGCCTCGTTTGGCTACGAGCAGTACTTC
TRBV11-2	TRBJ2-1	NA	TRBD1	CASSRRDSDYNEQFF	TGTGCCAGCAGCCGCCGGGACAGCGACTACAATGAGCAGTTCTTC
TRBV5-3	TRBJ1-5	NA	NA	CARSLDCPPGPQHF	TGTGCCAGAAGCTTAGATTGTCCTCCGGGACCCCAGCATTTT
TRBV9	TRBJ1-5	NA	NA	CASSVGGDGPQHF	TGTGCCAGCAGCGTAGGTGGGGACGGGCCCCAGCATTTT
TRBV9	TRBJ2-3	once	NA	CASSRSPGASTDTQYF	TGTGCCAGCAGTCGTAGTCCTGGAGCTAGCACAGATACGCAGTATTTT
TRBV7-2	TRBJ2-7	NA	TRBD1	CASIKQGGAEQYF	TGTGCCAGCATAAAACAGGGGGGCGCCGAGCAGTACTTC
TRBV18	TRBJ2-5	NA	NA	CASSPPGTRSPETQYF	TGTGCCAGCTCACCACCCGGGACACGGAGTCCAGAGACCCAGTACTTC
TRBV7-8	TRBJ1-5	once	NA	CASSLAGPQPQHF	TGTGCCAGCAGCTTGGCAGGTCCTCAGCCCCAGCATTTT
TRBV4-1	TRBJ2-1	NA	NA	CASSQDGRGYNEQFF	TGCGCCAGCAGCCAAGATGGTAGAGGTTACAATGAGCAGTTCTTC
TRBV18	TRBJ2-1	NA	TRBD2	CASSLSSAGAIYNEQFF	TGTGCCAGCTCACTAAGTTCAGCGGGAGCTATCTACAATGAGCAGTTCTTC
TRBV5-1	TRBJ2-1	few	TRBD2	CASSLIGGDEQFF	TGCGCCAGCAGCTTGATCGGGGGGGATGAGCAGTTCTTC
TRBV5-1	TRBJ1-2	NA	NA	CASSSGNGYGYTF	TGCGCCAGCAGCTCCGGCAACGGCTATGGCTACACCTTC
TRBV30	TRBJ2-7	NA	TRBD2	CAWSQGLAGSYEQYF	TGTGCCTGGAGTCAGGGACTAGCGGGCTCCTACGAGCAGTACTTC
TRBV18	TRBJ2-1	NA	TRBD2	CASSTSESSYNEQFF	TGTGCCAGCTCAACTAGCGAGAGCTCCTACAATGAGCAGTTCTTC
TRBV28	TRBJ2-7	NA	NA	CASSAGTSYEQYF	TGTGCCAGCAGTGCGGGTACCTCCTACGAGCAGTACTTC
TRBV29-1	TRBJ2-3	NA	NA	CSVFEGTDTQYF	TGCAGCGTTTTCGAGGGCACAGATACGCAGTATTTT
TRBV18	TRBJ2-2	NA	TRBD2	CASSITSGTNTGELFF	TGTGCCAGCTCAATAACTAGCGGTACCAACACCGGGGAGCTGTTTTTT
TRBV5-6	TRBJ2-1	NA	NA	CASVEAGIGGEQFF	TGTGCCAGCGTGGAAGCGGGCATAGGCGGTGAGCAGTTCTTC
TRBV28	TRBJ2-7	NA	NA	CASSSSWADSYEQYF	TGTGCCAGCAGTTCCTCATGGGCAGATTCCTACGAGCAGTACTTC
TRBV18	TRBJ2-7	NA	NA	CASSPGEAYEQYF	TGTGCCAGCTCACCAGGGGAAGCCTACGAGCAGTACTTC
TRBV27	TRBJ1-5	once	NA	CASSYRVPGNQPQHF	TGTGCCAGCAGTTACAGGGTCCCGGGCAATCAGCCCCAGCATTTT
TRBV6-1	TRBJ2-1	NA	NA	CASTLQGDPYNEQFF	TGTGCCAGCACCCTGCAGGGAGATCCCTACAATGAGCAGTTCTTC
TRBV9	TRBJ2-5	NA	TRBD2	CASSVSTSGYQETQYF	TGTGCCAGCAGCGTGAGTACTAGCGGGTACCAAGAGACCCAGTACTTC
TRBV13	TRBJ2-5	NA	NA	CASSLYPDETQYF	TGTGCCAGCAGCTTATACCCTGACGAGACCCAGTACTTC
TRBV7-2	TRBJ2-1	NA	NA	CASSTPPTGLSDEQFF	TGTGCCAGCAGCACACCGCCGACAGGATTAAGCGATGAGCAGTTCTTC
TRBV29-1	TRBJ2-7	once	TRBD1	CSVGDRVEQYF	TGCAGCGTTGGAGACAGGGTCGAGCAGTACTTC
TRBV7-9	TRBJ2-7	NA	NA	CASSLGRGGSYEQYF	TGTGCCAGCAGCTTAGGTCGGGGAGGCTCCTACGAGCAGTACTTC
TRBV18	TRBJ1-4	once	NA	CASSTGPGVLGEKLFF	TGTGCCAGCTCTACAGGCCCAGGGGTCCTCGGTGAAAAACTGTTTTTT
TRBV29-1	TRBJ2-7	NA	TRBD1	CSVGGQGETYEQYF	TGCAGCGTTGGGGGACAGGGAGAAACGTACGAGCAGTACTTC
TRBV18	TRBJ2-3	NA	TRBD2	CASSQLAGVTDTQYF	TGTGCCAGCTCACAACTAGCGGGAGTAACAGATACGCAGTATTTT
TRBV5-1	TRBJ2-2	NA	NA	CASNNGGSGELFF	TGCGCCAGCAACAACGGGGGTAGCGGGGAGCTGTTTTTT
TRBV5-4	TRBJ2-7	NA	NA	CASSSQAGYEQYF	TGTGCCAGCAGCTCACAGGCAGGGTACGAGCAGTACTTC
TRBV18	TRBJ2-4	NA	TRBD1	CASSPPGQGLNLAKNIQYF	TGTGCCAGCTCACCACCGGGACAGGGACTGAACTTAGCCAAAAACATTCAGTACTTC
TRBV5-4	TRBJ1-2	once	NA	CASSRDFNGYTF	TGTGCCAGCAGTCGCGACTTTAATGGCTACACCTTC
TRBV5-1	TRBJ2-7	NA	NA	CASSPSHLTPPRLLREQYF	TGCGCCAGCAGCCCTTCGCACCTGACTCCCCCGAGGCTACTACGGGAGCAGTACTTC
TRBV12-5	TRBJ1-1	NA	NA	CASGLRQNTEAFF	TGTGCTAGTGGTTTGAGGCAGAACACTGAAGCTTTCTTT
TRBV28	TRBJ2-7	NA	NA	CASRPTVAYEQYF	TGTGCCAGCAGGCCGACAGTAGCCTACGAGCAGTACTTC
TRBV15	TRBJ1-2	NA	TRBD1	CATSRDPDRDYGYTF	TGTGCCACCAGCAGAGATCCAGACAGGGACTATGGCTACACCTTC
TRBV6-5	TRBJ2-7	NA	TRBD2	CASSWGGTSYEQYF	TGTGCCAGCAGTTGGGGGGGAACTTCCTACGAGCAGTACTTC
TRBV20-1	TRBJ2-7	NA	NA	CSAPVSYEQYF	TGCAGTGCTCCCGTGTCCTACGAGCAGTACTTC
TRBV18	TRBJ1-3	NA	NA	CASSPVLDSGNTIYF	TGTGCCAGCTCACCAGTCCTGGACTCTGGAAACACCATATATTTT
TRBV7-9	TRBJ2-7	NA	TRBD1	CASSSRDSSYEQYF	TGTGCCAGCAGCTCCCGGGACAGCTCCTACGAGCAGTACTTC
TRBV7-2	TRBJ2-7	NA	NA	CATSRQVTYEQYF	TGTGCCACCTCTCGGCAGGTGACATACGAGCAGTACTTC
TRBV6-1	TRBJ1-1	NA	TRBD1	CASSVTGGTEAFF	TGTGCCAGCAGTGTAACAGGGGGCACTGAAGCTTTCTTT
TRBV5-4	TRBJ2-7	NA	TRBD2	CASSSTPGTSGDYEQYF	TGTGCCAGCAGCTCAACCCCTGGGACTAGCGGGGACTACGAGCAGTACTTC
TRBV29-1	TRBJ1-2	NA	NA	CSVVWGNYGYTF	TGCAGCGTTGTTTGGGGGAACTATGGCTACACCTTC
TRBV18	TRBJ2-3	NA	NA	CASSTPTGRNTDTQYF	TGTGCCAGCTCAACCCCCACCGGGAGAAACACAGATACGCAGTATTTT